These T cell receptor beta chains were read from a single sample in a study of blood T cell repertoires in COVID-19. Repertoires were generated with immunoSEQ multiplex PCR, while TCRdb's copy carries only in-frame clones and drops some. The sample contains tens of thousands of clones, 65% to 85% of which appear only once. Source material: peripheral blood. The receptors were sampled from a human donor in a cohort sampled during active COVID-19. Each CDR3 is given with its conserved first and last residue. The order of the fields is J gene, clone size, D gene, V gene, CDR3 DNA, CDR3 protein. D genes are given only for firm matches. Clone size is shown for a subset of rows, as once, few, many or a class of expanded clone.

TRBJ2-7 . . TRBV12-3/TRBV12-4 TGTGCCAGCAGTTCGGGGAACGAGCAGTACTTC CASSSGNEQYF
TRBJ2-1 . TRBD2 TRBV19 TGTGCCAGTAGTAACCCATGGGGACTAGCGGGGGGACTTTCCTACAATGAGCAGTTCTTC CASSNPWGLAGGLSYNEQFF
TRBJ1-2 . . TRBV5-1 TGCGCCAGCAGCTCCGAGGACAGTCATGGCTACACCTTC CASSSEDSHGYTF
TRBJ2-1 . . TRBV9 TGTGCCAGCAGCGAGGGCAGGGTACTCTACAATGAGCAGTTCTTC CASSEGRVLYNEQFF
TRBJ2-3 . . TRBV5-1 TGCGCCAGCAGCTTGACTGAAATCCCAGATACGCAGTATTTT CASSLTEIPDTQYF
TRBJ2-5 . . TRBV5-4 TGTGCCAGCAGCTCTAATACACTATCGTACCAAGAGACCCAGTACTTC CASSSNTLSYQETQYF
TRBJ1-4 once TRBD1 TRBV27 TGTGCCAGCAGTTCGATCGGGACAGGGGGGGAAAAACTGTTTTTT CASSSIGTGGEKLFF
TRBJ2-2 few . TRBV27 TGTGCCAGCGAGCCGGTGTCGGGCACCGGGGAGCTGTTTTTT CASEPVSGTGELFF
TRBJ1-1 . . TRBV7-9 TGTGCCAGCAGCTTGAGGGCCGAGGGAGCCACTGAAGCTTTCTTT CASSLRAEGATEAFF
TRBJ1-6 . TRBD1 TRBV7-8 TGTGCCAGCAGCTTAGCGACAGGGGAAGTCGGTTCACCCCTCCACTTT CASSLATGEVGSPLHF
TRBJ2-7 . TRBD1 TRBV7-9 TGTGCCAGCAGCCGACAGGGGACCGAAGGGTACGAGCAGTACTTC CASSRQGTEGYEQYF
TRBJ2-2 . TRBD1 TRBV7-6 TGTGCCAGCAGCCTGGGACAGACCCAGACCGGGGAGCTGTTTTTT CASSLGQTQTGELFF
TRBJ2-6 . TRBD1 TRBV7-8 TGTGCCAGCAGCCTCTACCGGGACAGGGGCCCCACCGAGGCCAACGTCCTGACTTTC CASSLYRDRGPTEANVLTF
TRBJ2-4 . TRBD1 TRBV12-3/TRBV12-4 TGTGCCAGTACCGGACAGGAAAACATTCAGTACTTC CASTGQENIQYF
TRBJ1-2 . TRBD1 TRBV6-5 TGTGCCAGCATTATGGACAGGTATTCCTATGGCTACACCTTC CASIMDRYSYGYTF
TRBJ2-4 . . TRBV5-4 TGTGCCAGCAGCGATCAGGGGGGCAGGGTCAAAAACATTCAGTACTTC CASSDQGGRVKNIQYF
TRBJ1-5 . . TRBV12-2 TGTGCAAGTCGCTTAGGCCGTGTTCGCGAGGGGGCGATTCAGCCCCAGCATTTT CASRLGRVREGAIQPQHF
TRBJ1-5 once TRBD1 TRBV6-6 TGTGCCAGCAGTTCCCCCGGGACAGGGAGTCAGCCCCAGCATTTT CASSSPGTGSQPQHF
TRBJ2-3 . TRBD2 TRBV7-2 TGTGCCAGCAGCGGGGGACTAGCGGGGACAGATACGCAGTATTTT CASSGGLAGTDTQYF
TRBJ1-1 . . TRBV12-3/TRBV12-4 TGTGCCAGCAGAGGACAGAGGAACACTGAAGCTTTCTTT CASRGQRNTEAFF
TRBJ2-7 once . TRBV24-1 TGTGCCACCAGTCCCGGGACACCAGGGTACGAGCAGTACTTC CATSPGTPGYEQYF
TRBJ2-4 . TRBD1 TRBV10-2 TGCGCCAGCAGTGAAGAGACAGGGGGGGTTCCGGAAAACATTCAGTACTTC CASSEETGGVPENIQYF
TRBJ1-1 . . TRBV4-1 TGCGCCAGCAGCCAAGTAACAGGTATGAACACTGAAGCTTTCTTT CASSQVTGMNTEAFF
TRBJ1-2 once . TRBV12-5 TGTGCTAGTGGTTTGTTCACCGGAGGCGGCTACACCTTC CASGLFTGGGYTF
TRBJ1-4 . TRBD1 TRBV18 TGTGCCAGCTCGCGGGACAGGGTAAAACTGTTTTTT CASSRDRVKLFF
TRBJ2-2 . TRBD1 TRBV6-1 TGTGCCAGCAGTGTCGGGACAGGCGTCGTTGGGACCGGGGAGCTGTTTTTT CASSVGTGVVGTGELFF
TRBJ2-5 . TRBD1 TRBV11-3 TGTGCCAGCAGGTTGACAGGGGGCCACGAGACCCAGTACTTC CASRLTGGHETQYF
TRBJ1-1 . TRBD1 TRBV3-1/TRBV3-2 TGTGCCAGCAGCCCTTGGACAGGGGGCAGGAACACTGAAGCTTTCTTT CASSPWTGGRNTEAFF